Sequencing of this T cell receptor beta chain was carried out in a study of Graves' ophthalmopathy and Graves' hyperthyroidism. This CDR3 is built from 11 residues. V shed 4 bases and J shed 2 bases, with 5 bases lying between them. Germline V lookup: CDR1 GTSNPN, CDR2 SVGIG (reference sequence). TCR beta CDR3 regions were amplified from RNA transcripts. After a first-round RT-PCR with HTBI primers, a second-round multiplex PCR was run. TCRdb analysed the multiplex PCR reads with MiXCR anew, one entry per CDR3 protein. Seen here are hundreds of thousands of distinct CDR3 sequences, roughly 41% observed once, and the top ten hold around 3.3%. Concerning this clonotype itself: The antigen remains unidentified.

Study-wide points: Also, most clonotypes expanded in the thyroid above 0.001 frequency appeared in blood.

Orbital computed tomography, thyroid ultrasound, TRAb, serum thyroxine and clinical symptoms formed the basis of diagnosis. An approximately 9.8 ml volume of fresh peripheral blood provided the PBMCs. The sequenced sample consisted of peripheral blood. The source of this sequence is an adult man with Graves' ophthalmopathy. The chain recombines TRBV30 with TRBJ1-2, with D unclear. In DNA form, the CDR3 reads TGTGCCTGGACTGTGAACTATGGCTACACCTTC. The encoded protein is CAWTVNYGYTF.